This T cell receptor (beta chain) was captured by sequencing in a study of identifying expanded T cells in peripheral blood. Measured with immunoSEQ multiplex PCR; TCRdb has only the in-frame clones, and not every one. Among over 80,000 clones listed, 86% were seen once. General study points: Roughly two-week clone count variance significantly increased as total template count grew. Approximately 1.2 clones differed between technical replicates, versus approximately 17 and 20 over time.

Regarding this clone: Its antigen is not known.

Healthy donors had no documented immune events, such as infections, while sampled. The ends were cut back, 4 bases at V and 0 bases at J, with 9 bases in the middle. The CDR3 contains 14 residues. Germline lookup yields CDR1 SNHLY and CDR2 FYNNEI. This chain connects TRBV2 to TRBJ1-2; D not certain. The origin of this receptor is a person aged 18 to 70 in good health. The specimen sequenced was blood. CDR3 nucleotides: TGTGCCAGCAGTGGTTTACAGTCTAACTATGGCTACACCTTC. It codes for CASSGLQSNYGYTF.